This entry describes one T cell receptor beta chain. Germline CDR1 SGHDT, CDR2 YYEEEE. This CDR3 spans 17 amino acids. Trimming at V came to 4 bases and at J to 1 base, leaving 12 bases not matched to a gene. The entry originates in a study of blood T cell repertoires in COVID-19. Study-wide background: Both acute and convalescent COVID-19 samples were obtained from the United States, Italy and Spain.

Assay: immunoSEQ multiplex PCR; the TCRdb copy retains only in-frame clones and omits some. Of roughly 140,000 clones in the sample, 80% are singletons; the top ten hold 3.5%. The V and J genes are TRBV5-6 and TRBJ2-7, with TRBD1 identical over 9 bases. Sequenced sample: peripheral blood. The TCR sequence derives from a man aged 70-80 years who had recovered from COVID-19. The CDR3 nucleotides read TGTGCCAGCAGCCCGGGGACAGGGCGAGGGTTTTCCTACGAGCAGTACTTC. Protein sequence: CASSPGTGRGFSYEQYF.